This T cell receptor beta chain was obtained from a study of glioma-infiltrating T cells. Broader study findings: Tissue-blood divergence was below expectation in non-neoplastic patients, above in gliomas. Patients with low tissue-blood divergence carried a signature set of shared blood CDR3 motifs. Only very few CDR3 sequences appeared in both tissue and blood.

Amplification of TCR alpha and beta CDR3 regions from RNA used iRepertoire nested multiplex PCR. TCRdb re-called the multiplex PCR reads through MiXCR, storing one row per CDR3 protein. The sample lists more than 300,000 distinct CDR3 sequences, 41% occurring once. Germline assignment: CDR1 LNHNV and CDR2 YYDKDF (reference sequence). This CDR3 has 14 amino acids. With respect to this clonotype: Antigen specificity is unknown. A read error may explain this, as a much larger clone is one base away.

Input material: glioma tissue, nonneoplastic brain tissue, or PBMCs (not recorded which). The receptor was isolated from a human donor with low-grade glioma or glioblastoma, undergoing nonglioma brain surgery, or in good health (not recorded which). The chain recombines TRBV15 with TRBJ2-3; D may be TRBD1 (6 bases). CDR3 sequence reads: CATTTGLSTDTLYF. As DNA, the CDR3 is TGTGCCACCACCACAGGGCTGAGCACAGATACGCTGTATTTT.